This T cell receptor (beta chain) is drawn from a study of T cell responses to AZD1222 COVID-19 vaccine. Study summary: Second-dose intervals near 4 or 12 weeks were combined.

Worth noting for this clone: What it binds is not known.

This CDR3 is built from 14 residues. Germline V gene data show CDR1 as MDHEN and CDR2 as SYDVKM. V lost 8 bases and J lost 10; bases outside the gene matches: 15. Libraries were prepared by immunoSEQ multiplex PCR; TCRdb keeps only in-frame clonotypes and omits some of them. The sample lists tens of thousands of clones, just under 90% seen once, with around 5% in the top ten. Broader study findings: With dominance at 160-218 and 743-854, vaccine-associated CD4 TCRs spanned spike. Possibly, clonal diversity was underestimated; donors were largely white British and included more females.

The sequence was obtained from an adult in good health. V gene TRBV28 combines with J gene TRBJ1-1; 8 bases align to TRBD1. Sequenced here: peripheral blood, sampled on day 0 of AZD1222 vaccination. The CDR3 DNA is TGTGCCAGCGACCTGACAGGGGCCCAGACGGGAGCTTTCTTT. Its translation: CASDLTGAQTGAFF.